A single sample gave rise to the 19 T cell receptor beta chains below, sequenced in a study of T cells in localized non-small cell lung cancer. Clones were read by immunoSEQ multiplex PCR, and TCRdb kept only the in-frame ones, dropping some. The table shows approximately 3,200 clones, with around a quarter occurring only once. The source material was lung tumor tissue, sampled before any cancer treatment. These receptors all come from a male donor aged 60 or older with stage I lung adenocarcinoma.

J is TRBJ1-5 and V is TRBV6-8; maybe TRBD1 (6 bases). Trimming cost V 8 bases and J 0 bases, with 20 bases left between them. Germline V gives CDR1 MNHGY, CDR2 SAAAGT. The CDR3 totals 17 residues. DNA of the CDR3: TGTGCCAGCCGGGAAACGGCGGGGGCATATAGCAATCAGCCCCAGCATTTT. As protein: CASRETAGAYSNQPQHF.

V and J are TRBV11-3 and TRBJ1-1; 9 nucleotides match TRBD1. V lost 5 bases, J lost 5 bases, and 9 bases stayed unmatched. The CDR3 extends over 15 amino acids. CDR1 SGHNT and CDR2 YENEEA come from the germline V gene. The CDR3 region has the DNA TGTGCCAGCAGCGCTTACAGGGGGCTGAGGACTGAAGCTTTCTTT. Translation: CASSAYRGLRTEAFF.

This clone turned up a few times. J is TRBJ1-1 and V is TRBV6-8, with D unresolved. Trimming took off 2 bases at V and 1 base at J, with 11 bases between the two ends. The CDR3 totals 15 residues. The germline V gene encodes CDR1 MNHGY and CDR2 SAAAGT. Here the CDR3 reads CASSYDGFGNTEAFF. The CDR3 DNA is TGTGCCAGCAGTTACGACGGATTTGGGAACACTGAAGCTTTCTTT.

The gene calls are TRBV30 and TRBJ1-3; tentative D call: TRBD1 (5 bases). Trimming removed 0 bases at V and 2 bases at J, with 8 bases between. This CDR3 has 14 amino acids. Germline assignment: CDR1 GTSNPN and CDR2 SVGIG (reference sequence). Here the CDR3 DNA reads TGTGCCTGGAGTGTGGTCAGGGCTGGAAACACCATATATTTT. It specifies CAWSVVRAGNTIYF.

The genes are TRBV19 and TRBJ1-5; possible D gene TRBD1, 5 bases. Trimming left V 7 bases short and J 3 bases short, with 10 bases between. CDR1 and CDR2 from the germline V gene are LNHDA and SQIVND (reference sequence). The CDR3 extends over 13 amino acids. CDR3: CASNKGINQPQHF. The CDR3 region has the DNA TGTGCCAGTAACAAGGGGATCAATCAGCCCCAGCATTTT.

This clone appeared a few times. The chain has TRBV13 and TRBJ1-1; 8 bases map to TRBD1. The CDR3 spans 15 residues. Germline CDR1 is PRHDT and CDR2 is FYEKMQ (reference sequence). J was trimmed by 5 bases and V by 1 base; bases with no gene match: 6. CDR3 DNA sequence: TGTGCCAGCAGCTTAGCAGGGGACAGGAGGACTGAAGCTTTCTTT. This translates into CASSLAGDRRTEAFF.

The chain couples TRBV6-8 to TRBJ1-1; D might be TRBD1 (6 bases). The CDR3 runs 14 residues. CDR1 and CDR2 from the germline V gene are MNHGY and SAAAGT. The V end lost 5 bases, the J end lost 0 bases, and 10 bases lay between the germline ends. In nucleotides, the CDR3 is TGTGCCAGCAGTAGGACAGTCCTGAACACTGAAGCTTTCTTT. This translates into CASSRTVLNTEAFF.

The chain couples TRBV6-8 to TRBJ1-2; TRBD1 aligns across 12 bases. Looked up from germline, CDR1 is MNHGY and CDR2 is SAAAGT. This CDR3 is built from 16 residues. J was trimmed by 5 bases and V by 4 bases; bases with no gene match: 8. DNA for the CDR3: TGTGCCAGCAGTTTGGGACAGGGGGCTATTCTTTATGGCTACACCTTC. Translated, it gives CASSLGQGAILYGYTF.

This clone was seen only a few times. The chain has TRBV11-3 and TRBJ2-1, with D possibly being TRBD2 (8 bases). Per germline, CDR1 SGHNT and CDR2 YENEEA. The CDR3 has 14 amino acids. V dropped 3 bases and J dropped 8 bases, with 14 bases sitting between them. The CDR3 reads CASSLGTAGDEQFF. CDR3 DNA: TGTGCCAGCAGCTTGGGGACAGCGGGGGATGAGCAGTTCTTC.

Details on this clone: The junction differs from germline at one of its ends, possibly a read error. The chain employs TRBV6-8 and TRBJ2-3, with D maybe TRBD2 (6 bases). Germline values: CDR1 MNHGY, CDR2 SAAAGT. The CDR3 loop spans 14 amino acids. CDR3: CAISGWQGGNTQYF. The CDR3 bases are TGTGCCATCAGTGGGTGGCAGGGAGGAAATACGCAGTATTTT.

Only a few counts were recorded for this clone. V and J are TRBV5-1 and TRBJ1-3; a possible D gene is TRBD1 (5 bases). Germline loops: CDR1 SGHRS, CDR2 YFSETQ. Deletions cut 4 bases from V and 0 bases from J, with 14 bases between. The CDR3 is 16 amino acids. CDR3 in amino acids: CASSRDRPSSGNTIYF. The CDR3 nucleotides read TGCGCCAGCAGCCGGGACCGTCCTAGCTCTGGAAACACCATATATTTT.

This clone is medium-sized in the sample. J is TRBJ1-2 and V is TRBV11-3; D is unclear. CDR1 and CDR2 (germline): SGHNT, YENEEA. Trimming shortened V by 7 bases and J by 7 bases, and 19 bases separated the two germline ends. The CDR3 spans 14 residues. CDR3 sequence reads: CASIDPETATGYTF. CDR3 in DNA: TGTGCCAGCATAGACCCAGAGACTGCCACTGGCTACACCTTC.

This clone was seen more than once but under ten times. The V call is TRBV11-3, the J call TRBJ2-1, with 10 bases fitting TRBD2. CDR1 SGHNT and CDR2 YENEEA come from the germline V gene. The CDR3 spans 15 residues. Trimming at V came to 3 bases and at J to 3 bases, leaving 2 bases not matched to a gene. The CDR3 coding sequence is TGTGCCAGCAGCTTTAGCGGGGGGTACTACAATGAGCAGTTCTTC. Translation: CASSFSGGYYNEQFF.

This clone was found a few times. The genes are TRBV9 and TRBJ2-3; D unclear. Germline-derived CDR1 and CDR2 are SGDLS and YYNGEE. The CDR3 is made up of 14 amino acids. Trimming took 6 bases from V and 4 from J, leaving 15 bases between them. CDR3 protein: CASTLRQAADTQYF. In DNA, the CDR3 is TGTGCCAGCACCCTACGCCAGGCGGCAGATACGCAGTATTTT.

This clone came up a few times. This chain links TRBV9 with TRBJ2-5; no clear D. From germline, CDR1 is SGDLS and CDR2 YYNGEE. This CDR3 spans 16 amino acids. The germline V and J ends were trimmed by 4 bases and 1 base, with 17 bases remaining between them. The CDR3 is CASSSPHTAGQETQYF. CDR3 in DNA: TGTGCCAGCAGCTCACCCCACACGGCAGGCCAAGAGACCCAGTACTTC. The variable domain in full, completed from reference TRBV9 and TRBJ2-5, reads DSGVTQTPKHLITATGQRVTLRCSPRSGDLSVYWYQQSLDQGLQFLIQYYNGEERAKGNILERFSAQQFPDLHSELNLSSLELGDSALYFCASSSPHTAGQETQYFGPGTRLLVL.

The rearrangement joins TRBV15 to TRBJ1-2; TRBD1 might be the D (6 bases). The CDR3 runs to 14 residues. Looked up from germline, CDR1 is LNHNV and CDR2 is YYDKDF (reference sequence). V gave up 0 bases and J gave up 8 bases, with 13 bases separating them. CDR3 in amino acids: CATSREPRTAGYTF. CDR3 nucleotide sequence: TGTGCCACCAGCAGAGAACCCCGGACAGCGGGCTACACCTTC.

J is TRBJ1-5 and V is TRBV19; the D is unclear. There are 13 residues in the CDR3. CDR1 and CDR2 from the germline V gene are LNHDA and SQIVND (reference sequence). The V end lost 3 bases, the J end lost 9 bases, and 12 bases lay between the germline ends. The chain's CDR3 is CASSIPGVTPQHF. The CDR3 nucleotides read TGTGCCAGTAGTATTCCAGGAGTAACGCCCCAGCATTTT.

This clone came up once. DNA of the CDR3: TGCGCCAGCAGCTTGAACGGGCGGGATAATTCACCCCTCCACTTT. It codes for CASSLNGRDNSPLHF. The chain couples TRBV5-1 to TRBJ1-6; D is uncertain. V was cut by 1 base and J by 5 bases, with 10 bases left in between. Germline assignment: CDR1 SGHRS and CDR2 YFSETQ. The CDR3 is made up of 15 amino acids.

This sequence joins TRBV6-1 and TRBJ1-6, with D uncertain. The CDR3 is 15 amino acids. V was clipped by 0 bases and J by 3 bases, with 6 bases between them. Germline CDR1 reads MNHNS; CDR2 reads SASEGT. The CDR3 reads CASSEAGSYNSPLHF. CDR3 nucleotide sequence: TGTGCCAGCAGTGAAGCGGGCAGCTATAATTCACCCCTCCACTTT.